The next 28 T cell receptor beta chains were all read from a single sample in a study of siplizumab effects on memory and regulatory T cells (dated by TCRdb to between 2018 and 2020). The receptor library was made with the immunoSEQ multiplex PCR assay. As stored in TCRdb, this immuneACCESS dataset retains in-frame rearrangements with V and J assigned. A fraction of the clones does not appear; measured against another copy, unresolved V genes explain less than half of the discrepancy, and the remainder lacks a known reason. Counted in this sample were around 86,000 clones; 94% of them appeared once. The top ten clonotypes cover roughly 0.3% of the sample. Sequencing was performed on non-Treg CD4+ T cells sorted from blood. This specimen's cell subset or site label, per the study, means: FACS-sorted unstimulated CD4+ non-regulatory T cells. These receptors were obtained from a human donor in good health.

The chain joins TRBV5-1 to TRBJ2-3; D remains unclear. The CDR3 is made up of 14 amino acids. Germline CDR1 reads SGHRS; CDR2 reads YFSETQ. Trimming shortened V by 3 bases and J by 1 base, and 9 bases separated the two germline ends. For the CDR3, the DNA is TGCGCCAGCAGCTGGTCGGGTGGCACAGATACGCAGTATTTT. The encoded protein is CASSWSGGTDTQYF.

The rearrangement uses TRBV2 and TRBJ1-2, with a tentative D call TRBD1 (6 bases). Germline V CDR1 and CDR2: SNHLY, FYNNEI. V lost 7 bases and J 5 bases, leaving 17 bases between the germline ends. CDR3 length: 14 residues. The CDR3 spells CASTSLQGGYGYTF. CDR3 nucleotide sequence: TGTGCCAGCACTTCCTTACAGGGAGGGTATGGCTACACCTTC.

This chain uses TRBV19 with TRBJ1-1; D is undetermined. The CDR3 consists of 15 residues. Germline CDR1 reads LNHDA; CDR2 reads SQIVND (reference sequence). The germline V and J ends were trimmed by 4 bases and 4 bases, with 16 bases remaining between them. The CDR3 DNA follows: TGTGCCAGTAGTAACTCCGATTGGGAGGGCACTGAAGCTTTCTTT. This sequence encodes CASSNSDWEGTEAFF. The variable domain in full, completed from reference TRBV19 and TRBJ1-1, reads DGGITQSPKYLFRKEGQNVTLSCEQNLNHDAMYWYRQDPGQGLRLIYYSQIVNDFQKGDIAEGYSVSREKKESFPLTVTSAQKNPTAFYLCASSNSDWEGTEAFFGQGTRLTVV.

The chain carries TRBV7-2 and TRBJ2-1; TRBD2 aligns across 11 bases. Trimming cost V 2 bases and J 0 bases; bases outside gene matches: 3. CDR1 is SGHTA, CDR2 FQGNSA, per germline. This CDR3 comprises 17 residues. CDR3 DNA: TGTGCCAGCAGCTTACTCGGGACTAGCGGCTCCTACAATGAGCAGTTCTTC. Encoded protein: CASSLLGTSGSYNEQFF.

J is TRBJ2-3 and V is TRBV19, with TRBD2 matching over 12 bases. The CDR3 consists of 17 residues. Unmatched junction bases numbered 7, after V lost 6 bases and J lost 0 bases. CDR1 and CDR2 from the germline V gene are LNHDA and SQIVND (reference sequence). CDR3 loop: CASSKMTSGGSTDTQYF. DNA for the CDR3: TGTGCCAGTAGCAAGATGACTAGCGGGGGTAGCACAGATACGCAGTATTTT.

The genes are TRBV19 and TRBJ1-5; no definite D call. V lost 5 bases, J lost 9 bases, and 23 bases lay in between. The CDR3 consists of 16 residues. CDR1 and CDR2 from the germline V gene are LNHDA and SQIVND (reference sequence). The CDR3 DNA is TGTGCCAGTAGTGAAAGCCTCGGAACGCTTTTCAGGCCCCAGCATTTT. The encoded protein is CASSESLGTLFRPQHF.

This chain uses TRBV19 with TRBJ2-5; either TRBD1 or TRBD2 may fit D (5 bases each). The CDR3 sequence is 15 residues long. V lost 4 bases and J lost 5, with 17 bases in between. Germline lookup yields CDR1 LNHDA and CDR2 SQIVND (reference sequence). The CDR3 nucleotides read TGTGCCAGTAGTAGAACATCGGGGACCGGGGAGACCCAGTACTTC. This sequence encodes CASSRTSGTGETQYF.

This chain connects TRBV30 to TRBJ1-2; D gene uncertain. CDR3 length: 12 residues. With 0 bases removed from V and 7 bases from J, the gap between germline ends came to 9 bases. Germline values: CDR1 GTSNPN, CDR2 SVGIG (reference sequence). The CDR3, as DNA: TGTGCCTGGAGTGTTGGTGAGAGTGGCTACACCTTC. Its protein product is CAWSVGESGYTF.

V usage is TRBV27 and J usage is TRBJ1-4; D is unresolved. The CDR3 is 15 residues long. Germline loops: CDR1 MNHEY, CDR2 SMNVEV (reference sequence). Trimming cost V 0 bases and J 5 bases, with 10 bases left between them. CDR3 protein: CASSLSTQRNEKLFF. As DNA, the CDR3 is TGTGCCAGCAGTTTATCGACGCAGAGGAATGAAAAACTGTTTTTT.

The J gene is TRBJ2-7, the V gene TRBV21-1; the D call of TRBD2 is as the table states it, not checked on the DNA. TRBV21-1 has pseudogene status. This CDR3 is built from 15 residues. The CDR3 loop reads CASTPGLAGNYEQYF. The CDR3 coding sequence is TGTGCCAGCACCCCCGGACTAGCGGGAAATTACGAGCAGTACTTC.

The chain couples TRBV30 to TRBJ1-2; D is ambiguous. V lost 1 base, J lost 4 bases, and 16 bases lay in between. The CDR3 sequence is 15 residues long. Germline V gene data show CDR1 as GTSNPN and CDR2 as SVGIG (reference sequence). As DNA, the CDR3 is TGTGCCTGGAGTGGGGCCCCGCCCTTTACCTATGGCTACACCTTC. Protein sequence: CAWSGAPPFTYGYTF.

The gene calls are TRBV9 and TRBJ2-7; D remains ambiguous. The germline V gene encodes CDR1 SGDLS and CDR2 YYNGEE. The CDR3 has 14 amino acids. Between the trimmed V and J ends, which lost 0 bases and 5 bases, there was a span of 12 bases. The CDR3 DNA follows: TGTGCCAGCAGCGTAGGAAAGGTTTTTAACGAGCAGTACTTC. As protein: CASSVGKVFNEQYF.

The CDR3 DNA reads as TGTGCCAGCAGTGAAGCCGGGACAGGGGGCGCCGGGAACACTGAAGCTTTCTTT. Its protein is CASSEAGTGGAGNTEAFF. This chain connects TRBV6-1 to TRBJ1-1; 12 bases map to TRBD1. Per the germline V gene, CDR1 is MNHNS and CDR2 is SASEGT. The trim removed 0 bases at V and 1 base at J, leaving 6 bases unmatched. The CDR3 runs to 18 residues.

This rearrangement joins TRBV19 to TRBJ1-1, with D uncertain. Germline V gene lookup returns CDR1 LNHDA and CDR2 SQIVND (reference sequence). V was clipped by 0 bases and J by 1 base, with 9 bases between them. There are 15 residues in the CDR3. This chain's CDR3 is CASSIESVKNTEAFF. DNA for the CDR3: TGTGCCAGTAGTATAGAATCCGTCAAGAACACTGAAGCTTTCTTT.

This chain links TRBV18 with TRBJ2-7; D gene unclear. The CDR3 spans 13 residues. CDR1 and CDR2 (germline): KGHSH, LQKENI. V was cut by 3 bases and J by 6 bases, with 12 bases left in between. CDR3 region: CASSPSDTREQYF. The CDR3, as DNA: TGTGCCAGCTCACCCTCCGACACTCGCGAGCAGTACTTC.

The table lists this clone with a count of one. V is TRBV30 and J is TRBJ1-1; 7 bases match TRBD1. The CDR3 is made up of 18 amino acids. Trimming cost V 2 bases and J 5 bases; bases outside gene matches: 20. Germline lookup yields CDR1 GTSNPN and CDR2 SVGIG (reference sequence). DNA of the CDR3: TGTGCCTGGAGTTGGAAAAATCCGGGACAGCTGGAACGGACTGAAGCTTTCTTT. Protein sequence: CAWSWKNPGQLERTEAFF. Complete variable domain (other parts from reference TRBV30 and TRBJ1-1): SQTIHQWPATLVQPVGSPLSLECTVEGTSNPNLYWYRQAAGRGLQLLFYSVGIGQISSEVPQNLSASRPQDRQFILSSKKLLLSDSGFYLCAWSWKNPGQLERTEAFFGQGTRLTVV.

This chain links TRBV6-5 with TRBJ2-3; D may be TRBD2 (6 bases). The germline V gene has CDR1 MNHEY and CDR2 SVGAGI. V was shortened by 4 bases and J by 3 bases, with 11 bases between the two germline ends. This CDR3 comprises 14 residues. CDR3: CASSSLAGTDTQYF. CDR3 nucleotide sequence: TGTGCCAGCAGTTCCCTGGCGGGGACAGATACGCAGTATTTT.

The CDR3 sequence is CASSYRQRDQPQHF. The CDR3 DNA is TGTGCCAGCAGTTACCGGCAGCGGGATCAGCCCCAGCATTTT. The chain links TRBV6-5 to TRBJ1-5; no reliable D call. Germline V CDR1 and CDR2: MNHEY, SVGAGI. The CDR3 totals 14 residues. The V end lost 2 bases, the J end lost 5 bases, and 10 bases lay between the germline ends.

The V call is TRBV12-5, the J call TRBJ2-7; D is possibly TRBD2 (5 bases). Germline CDR1 LGHNT, CDR2 FRNRAP. The CDR3 length is 14 residues. V lost 3 bases and J lost 0, with 9 bases in between. As DNA, the CDR3 is TGTGCTAGTGGTTTCCAAGGACTCTCCTACGAGCAGTACTTC. This encodes CASGFQGLSYEQYF.

In its sample, this clone was seen once. The CDR3 reads CASSPTLGTGTYEQYF. The CDR3 region has the DNA TGTGCCAGCAGCCCCACTTTAGGGACAGGGACCTACGAGCAGTACTTC. This chain uses TRBV5-6 with TRBJ2-7; 9 bases are shared with TRBD1. Germline assignment: CDR1 SGHDT and CDR2 YYEEEE. Unmatched junction bases numbered 10, after V lost 4 bases and J lost 2 bases. This CDR3 has 16 amino acids.

The rearrangement joins TRBV10-3 to TRBJ2-1; D not resolved. This CDR3 is 14 amino acids long. Trimming stripped 2 bases from V and 14 bases from J, with 19 bases between. Germline V gene data show CDR1 as ENHRY and CDR2 as SYGVKD. The CDR3 DNA reads as TGTGCCATCAGTGAGAAAAGAGGCGAGACTCCGAAGTTCTTC. Translated: CAISEKRGETPKFF.

As to this clone: This sample also contains other DNA sequences that code for the same CDR3. V usage is TRBV7-9 and J usage is TRBJ2-7; no firm D call. Trimming stripped 1 base from V and 7 bases from J, with 5 bases between. There are 11 residues in the CDR3. Germline loops: CDR1 SEHNR, CDR2 FQNEAQ (reference sequence). This CDR3 is CASSLVGEQYF. The CDR3 DNA reads as TGTGCCAGCAGCTTAGTAGGGGAGCAGTACTTC.

The chain joins TRBV6-1 to TRBJ2-5, with TRBD2 as a possible D gene (5 bases). The V gene lost 6 bases and the J gene lost 5 bases, with 16 bases spanning the gap. The CDR3 extends over 14 amino acids. Germline CDR1 and CDR2: MNHNS and SASEGT. For the CDR3, the DNA is TGTGCCAGCAGGTCACTAGACTTCCAGGAGACCCAGTACTTC. Encoded protein: CASRSLDFQETQYF.

This chain joins TRBV7-9 and TRBJ2-7; TRBD2 matches 13 bases. J gave up 4 bases and V 5 bases, and 8 bases lay outside the gene matches. CDR1 is SEHNR, CDR2 FQNEAQ, per germline (reference sequence). The CDR3 contains 16 residues. This CDR3 is CASSARSGLAGYEQYF. In nucleotides, the CDR3 is TGTGCCAGCAGCGCAAGATCGGGACTAGCGGGGTACGAGCAGTACTTC.

This chain uses TRBV30 with TRBJ1-4, with TRBD1 as a possible D gene (5 bases). Germline CDR1 is GTSNPN and CDR2 is SVGIG (reference sequence). CDR3 length equals 13 residues. V dropped 8 bases and J dropped 0 bases, with 10 bases sitting between them. The CDR3 loop reads CAGDAATNEKLFF. The CDR3 DNA reads as TGTGCCGGGGACGCTGCAACTAATGAAAAACTGTTTTTT.

The chain carries TRBV9 and TRBJ2-2; D unclear. The CDR3 is made up of 13 amino acids. V was clipped by 4 bases and J by 1 base, with 5 bases between them. Germline V gene data show CDR1 as SGDLS and CDR2 as YYNGEE. DNA for the CDR3: TGTGCCAGCAGCCGACGGAACACCGGGGAGCTGTTTTTT. Translated: CASSRRNTGELFF.

V usage is TRBV6-5 and J usage is TRBJ2-5; TRBD2 is a possible D gene (6 bases). The germline CDR1 and CDR2 sequences are MNHEY and SVGAGI. V was clipped by 8 bases and J by 4 bases, with 14 bases between them. CDR3 length: 13 amino acids. Here the CDR3 reads CASGPWGVETQYF. The CDR3 DNA is TGTGCCAGCGGCCCGTGGGGGGTAGAGACCCAGTACTTC.

This clone was recorded once. V usage is TRBV30 and J usage is TRBJ2-7, with a weak D call TRBD2 (6 bases). This CDR3 region has 13 residues. Germline lookup yields CDR1 GTSNPN and CDR2 SVGIG (reference sequence). Between the trimmed V and J ends, which lost 1 base and 4 bases, there was a span of 11 bases. The CDR3 DNA sequence: TGTGCCTGGAGTGCGGACTACGTTTACGAGCAGTACTTC. It is translated as CAWSADYVYEQYF.